The clone carrying this TCR beta chain has just a few counts. The time point here: persistent/refractory GD, antithyroid drugs over 5 years with positive TRAb. RNA isolated from PBMCs was used to make the TCR library. The data were taken from a study of regulatory T cells in long-lasting Graves disease. Between the trimmed V and J ends, which lost 5 bases and 4 bases, there was a span of 11 bases. The CDR3 extends over 13 amino acids. Germline values: CDR1 LNHNV, CDR2 YYDKDF (reference sequence). Arm-PCR of CDR3 regions with iRepertoire HTBI primers generated TCR beta libraries. One entry per CDR3 protein, called by TCRdb with MiXCR from the multiplex PCR reads. The table has about 470,000 distinct CDR3 sequences, around a fifth seen once.

The J gene is TRBJ2-5, the V gene TRBV15, with D hard to call. The sequencing used peripheral blood mononuclear cells (PBMCs), collected when the disease was refractory, from a patient treated with antithyroid drugs. The TCR comes from a female donor with Graves disease. CDR3 loop: CATSESNPETQYF. CDR3 sequence (DNA): TGTGCCACCAGCGAGTCTAATCCAGAGACCCAGTACTTC.